This passage covers 13 T cell receptor beta chains from one sample sequenced in a study of T cell responses to AZD1222 COVID-19 vaccine. Only in-frame clones appear in the TCRdb table, and some are missing; sequencing was by immunoSEQ multiplex PCR. The sample consists of 90,000 to 150,000 clones, about 89% of them appearing once. The sequences come from peripheral blood, collected on day 0 of AZD1222 vaccination. These receptors were obtained from an adult in good health.

The CDR3 sequence is CASSRGQEIYEQYF. The CDR3, as DNA: TGTGCCAGTAGTCGGGGACAGGAGATCTACGAGCAGTACTTC. The V call is TRBV19, the J call TRBJ2-7; 8 bases fit TRBD1. This CDR3 is built from 14 residues. J was trimmed by 3 bases and V by 5 bases; bases with no gene match: 6. Looked up from germline, CDR1 is LNHDA and CDR2 is SQIVND (reference sequence).

The rearrangement links TRBV2 to TRBJ2-2; 7 bases line up with TRBD1. CDR3 size: 13 residues. Germline loops: CDR1 SNHLY, CDR2 FYNNEI. V was clipped by 7 bases and J by 5 bases; unmatched bases: 4. CDR3 nucleotide sequence: TGTGCCAGCAATATGGACAGGACCGGGGAGCTGTTTTTT. As protein: CASNMDRTGELFF.

The V call is TRBV21-1, the J call TRBJ1-6. TRBV21-1 is termed a pseudogene. This CDR3 contains 16 residues. CDR3 DNA: TGTGCCAGCAGCAAAGAGATGGAGGGGGTCGGGTCACCCCTCCACTTT. Its protein is CASSKEMEGVGSPLHF.

V and J are TRBV24-1 and TRBJ1-2, with D uncertain. Trimming stripped 7 bases from V and 4 bases from J, with 12 bases between. CDR1 and CDR2 from the germline V gene are KGHDR and SFDVKD. The CDR3 sequence is 13 residues long. CDR3: CATRKAGFYGYTF. For the CDR3, the DNA is TGTGCCACCAGGAAGGCGGGATTCTATGGCTACACCTTC.

This clone was seen once. J is TRBJ1-5 and V is TRBV19; 9 bases map to TRBD1. Germline V gives CDR1 LNHDA, CDR2 SQIVND (reference sequence). This CDR3 contains 15 residues. V trimming: 8 bases; J trimming: 0 bases; junction bases outside the gene matches: 5. The CDR3 protein is CASSVDRGSNQPQHF. The CDR3 bases are TGTGCCAGTTCCGTGGACAGGGGTAGCAATCAGCCCCAGCATTTT.

In DNA form, the CDR3 reads TGTGCCAGCACCCCCGGGACAGGGGGAGGGCCCCAGCATTTT. As protein: CASTPGTGGGPQHF. The V and J genes are TRBV2 and TRBJ1-5; 11 bases agree with TRBD1. The V gene's germline CDR1 is SNHLY and CDR2 FYNNEI. The CDR3 is 14 residues long. The junction had 8 bases not matched to a gene; V was cut back by 7 bases and J by 9 bases.

The CDR3 sequence: CASGREGDTQYF. In nucleotides, the CDR3 is TGCGCCAGCGGACGGGAGGGAGATACGCAGTATTTT. The genes are TRBV5-1 and TRBJ2-3; 8 bases are a match to TRBD2. The CDR3 length is 12 residues. CDR1 and CDR2 from the germline V gene are SGHRS and YFSETQ. V lost 7 bases to trimming and J lost 5 bases; unmatched junction nucleotides: 3.

The chain has TRBV19 and TRBJ2-2; a weak D match, TRBD2 (6 bases). Trimming took 4 bases from V and 2 from J, leaving 23 bases between them. Germline CDR1 reads LNHDA; CDR2 reads SQIVND (reference sequence). CDR3 length: 19 amino acids. The CDR3, as DNA: TGTGCCAGTAGTAGGGGGTCTCCCTTCAGTAGCGGCAACACCGGGGAGCTGTTTTTT. Translated: CASSRGSPFSSGNTGELFF.

The chain is built from TRBV28 and TRBJ1-2; D might be TRBD1 (5 bases). V was pared by 6 bases and J by 3 bases, with 8 bases between. The CDR3 totals 12 residues. From germline, CDR1 is MDHEN and CDR2 SYDVKM. The DNA for the CDR3 is TGTGCCAGCAGGGGGCTGGACTATGGCTACACCTTC. Protein: CASRGLDYGYTF.

This chain joins TRBV29-1 and TRBJ1-4, with TRBD1 as a possible D gene (5 bases). There are 15 residues in the CDR3. Germline CDR1 reads SQVTM; CDR2 reads ANQGSEA. Trimming removed 7 bases from V and 4 bases from J, with 19 bases in between. The CDR3 bases are TGCAGCGCATACCTCCGGGGCAGAAGTAATGAAAAACTGTTTTTT. Translating gives CSAYLRGRSNEKLFF.

This chain joins TRBV15 and TRBJ1-5, with 7 bases that match TRBD1. CDR1 and CDR2 from the germline V gene are LNHNV and YYDKDF (reference sequence). The CDR3 totals 16 residues. V lost 1 base, J lost 0 bases, and 3 bases stayed unmatched. The CDR3 here is CATSRGDSYSNQPQHF. CDR3 sequence (DNA): TGTGCCACCAGCAGAGGGGACAGCTATAGCAATCAGCCCCAGCATTTT.

The rearrangement joins TRBV5-1 to TRBJ1-6; 8 nucleotides match TRBD1. This CDR3 has 17 amino acids. Germline V CDR1 and CDR2: SGHRS, YFSETQ. The J segment lost 5 bases and the V segment lost 0 bases, leaving 7 bases of the junction unmatched. CDR3 sequence reads: CASSLEIPGQDNSPLHF. The CDR3 region has the DNA TGCGCCAGCAGCTTGGAAATCCCGGGACAGGATAATTCACCCCTCCACTTT.

The CDR3 DNA sequence: TGTGCCAGCAGCTATACTAGCCTGTACAATGAGCAGTTCTTC. This gives the protein CASSYTSLYNEQFF. V and J are TRBV14 and TRBJ2-1; the D gene is possibly TRBD2 (6 bases). Per the germline V gene, CDR1 is SGHDN and CDR2 is FVKESK. This CDR3 region has 14 residues. V lost 5 bases, J lost 4 bases, and 12 bases lay in between.